Sequencing of this TCR beta chain was carried out in a study of T cells in Graves' hyperthyroidism and ophthalmopathy. The CDR3 has 13 amino acids. Germline lookup yields CDR1 MNHEY and CDR2 SVGAGI. V lost 7 bases and J lost 0, with 9 bases in between. TCR beta CDR3 sequences were amplified from RNA transcripts. First-round RT-PCR with HTBI primers amplified the TCR CDR3 region. TCRdb ran MiXCR on the multiplex PCR reads and lists one entry per CDR3 protein. The sample carries approximately 600,000 distinct CDR3 sequences, over 12% recorded once. This clonotype occurred many times. The specimen was blood. This TCR was sampled from a woman between 35 and 50 years old with Graves' ophthalmopathy. V is TRBV6-5 and J is TRBJ1-1; D remains unclear. CDR3 sequence (DNA): TGTGCCAGCACCTACGGGGTGAACACTGAAGCTTTCTTT. This encodes CASTYGVNTEAFF.